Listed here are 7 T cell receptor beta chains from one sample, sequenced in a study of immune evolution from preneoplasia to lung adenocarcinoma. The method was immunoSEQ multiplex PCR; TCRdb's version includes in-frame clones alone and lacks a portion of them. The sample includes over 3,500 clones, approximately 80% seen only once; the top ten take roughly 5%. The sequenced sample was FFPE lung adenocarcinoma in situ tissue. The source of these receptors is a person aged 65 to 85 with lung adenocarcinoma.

The DNA of the CDR3 is TGTGCCATCACCCCCAGGAAGTTTGAGAACACTGAAGCTTTCTTT. Translating it yields CAITPRKFENTEAFF. The chain carries TRBV10-3 and TRBJ1-1; unclear D gene. The ends were cut back, 7 bases at V and 1 base at J, with 16 bases in the middle. CDR1 is ENHRY, CDR2 SYGVKD, per germline. The CDR3 length is 15 residues.

The CDR3 region is CSGTPGAGGAEQYF. The CDR3 DNA is TGCAGCGGAACGCCAGGGGCAGGGGGGGCTGAGCAGTACTTC. The chain links TRBV29-1 to TRBJ2-7; TRBD1 or TRBD2 may be the D gene (7 bases each). V lost 7 bases and J lost 7, with 23 bases in between. CDR3 size: 14 residues. CDR1 is SQVTM and CDR2 is ANQGSEA in the germline V gene.

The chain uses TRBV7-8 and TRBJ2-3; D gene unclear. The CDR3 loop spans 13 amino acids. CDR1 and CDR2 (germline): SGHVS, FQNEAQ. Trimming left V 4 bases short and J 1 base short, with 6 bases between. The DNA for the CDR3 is TGTGCCAGCAGCTCGGACCGCACAGATACGCAGTATTTT. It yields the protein CASSSDRTDTQYF.

CDR3 sequence reads: CASSQEGFTGNTIYF. The CDR3 DNA is TGTGCCAGCAGTCAGGAAGGATTCACTGGAAACACCATATATTTT. The chain couples TRBV2 to TRBJ1-3; D gene unclear. CDR3 length: 15 residues. V was pared by 5 bases and J by 2 bases, with 13 bases between. Germline V gene lookup returns CDR1 SNHLY and CDR2 FYNNEI.

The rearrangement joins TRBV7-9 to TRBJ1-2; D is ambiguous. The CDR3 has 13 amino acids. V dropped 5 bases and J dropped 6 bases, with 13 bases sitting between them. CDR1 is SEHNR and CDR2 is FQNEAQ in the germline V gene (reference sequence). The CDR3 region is CASSLAMVDGYTF. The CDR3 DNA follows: TGTGCCAGCAGCCTCGCGATGGTGGATGGCTACACCTTC.

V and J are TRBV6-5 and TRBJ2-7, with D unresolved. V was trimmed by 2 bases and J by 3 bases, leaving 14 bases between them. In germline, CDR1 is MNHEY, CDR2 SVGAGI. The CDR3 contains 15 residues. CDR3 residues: CASSYRSEGLYEQYF. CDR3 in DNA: TGTGCCAGCAGTTACCGGAGCGAAGGGCTCTACGAGCAGTACTTC.

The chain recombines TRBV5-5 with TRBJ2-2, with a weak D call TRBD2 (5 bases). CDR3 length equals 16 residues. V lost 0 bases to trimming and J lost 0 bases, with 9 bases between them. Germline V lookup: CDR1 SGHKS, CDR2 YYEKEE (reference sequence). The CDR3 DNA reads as TGTGCCAGCAGCTTGGTAGTAGCGACGAACACCGGGGAGCTGTTTTTT. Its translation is CASSLVVATNTGELFF.